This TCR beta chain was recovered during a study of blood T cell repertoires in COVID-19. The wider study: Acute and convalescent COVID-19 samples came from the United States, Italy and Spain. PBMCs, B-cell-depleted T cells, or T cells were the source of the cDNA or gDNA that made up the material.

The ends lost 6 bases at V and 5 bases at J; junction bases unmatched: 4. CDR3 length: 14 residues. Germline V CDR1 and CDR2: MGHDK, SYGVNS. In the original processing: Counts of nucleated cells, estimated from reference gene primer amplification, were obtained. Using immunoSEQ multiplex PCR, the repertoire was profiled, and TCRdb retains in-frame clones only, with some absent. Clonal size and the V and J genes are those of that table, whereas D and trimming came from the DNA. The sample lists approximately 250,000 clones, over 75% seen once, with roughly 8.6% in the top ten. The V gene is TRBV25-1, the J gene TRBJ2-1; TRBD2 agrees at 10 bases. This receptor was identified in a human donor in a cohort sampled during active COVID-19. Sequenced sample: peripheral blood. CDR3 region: CASSLAGVNNEQFF. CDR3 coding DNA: TGTGCCAGCAGCCTAGCGGGGGTTAACAATGAGCAGTTCTTC.